The entry below describes one TCR beta chain. With 60 Vbeta and 13 Jbeta primers, the PCR was carried out. TCRdb's table, derived via immunoSEQ multiplex PCR, lists solely in-frame clones and lacks some. The profile covers approximately 100,000 clones, with more than 75% appearing a single time and 10% taken by the ten largest. This specimen comes from a study of cytomegalovirus exposure and HLA in healthy donors. The sequence was obtained from a woman between 18 and 29 years old in good health and CMV-seropositive. Sequenced: PBMCs.

Written as DNA, the CDR3 is TGTGCCAGCAGCCCGACAGGGGACGGCGAGCAGTACTTC. This gives the protein CASSPTGDGEQYF. This rearrangement joins TRBV7-3 to TRBJ2-7, with 8 bases identical to TRBD1. V gave up 5 bases and J gave up 6 bases; unmatched junction bases: 6. Germline values: CDR1 SGHTA, CDR2 FQGTGA. This CDR3 has 13 amino acids.